This T cell receptor beta chain was identified in a study of T cells after yellow fever vaccination. V lost 0 bases to trimming and J lost 5 bases, with 13 bases between them. Germline V gene lookup returns CDR1 SGHTA and CDR2 FQGNSA. The CDR3 is 15 amino acids. This clonotype was observed many times. Researchers made TCR cDNA using 5'RACE template switching, and this step added a universal primer site and UMIs. Via MiXCR, TCRdb re-called the 5' RACE reads, giving one row per CDR3 protein. The sample includes over 130,000 distinct CDR3 sequences, roughly 8% of them seen just once. This TCR came from a man aged 30 to 45 who received the YFV17D yellow fever vaccine. This chain connects TRBV7-2 to TRBJ2-5; TRBD2 might be the D (5 bases). This specimen was CD4+ T cells sorted from PBMCs, taken 5 days after the yellow fever booster vaccination. This CDR3 reads CASSLARRAAETQYF. As DNA, the CDR3 is TGTGCCAGCAGCTTAGCAAGGCGGGCGGCGGAGACCCAGTACTTC. Filled out from reference TRBV7-2 and TRBJ2-5, the complete variable domain reads GAGVSQSPSNKVTEKGKDVELRCDPISGHTALYWYRQSLGQGLEFLIYFQGNSAPDKSGLPSDRFSAERTGGSVSTLTIQRTQQEDSAVYLCASSLARRAAETQYFGPGTRLLVL.